The present entry profiles one T cell receptor beta chain with its context. Its antigen is not identified. Only in-frame clones appear in the TCRdb table, and some are missing; sequencing was by immunoSEQ multiplex PCR. The table includes 140,000 or so clones, approximately 89% detected once. This CDR3 is built from 15 residues. Germline V gene sequence: CDR1 MNHEY, CDR2 SMNVEV (reference sequence). V lost 3 bases and J lost 3, with 15 bases in between. These data come from a study of T cell responses to AZD1222 COVID-19 vaccine. Regarding the study as a whole: In the spike-specific TCR repertoire, nearly half reportedly target unmutated variant regions.

Sequenced here: peripheral blood, sampled 28 days after the second AZD1222 dose. The chain links TRBV27 to TRBJ2-7, with a possible D match to TRBD1 (6 bases). The sequence was collected from an adult who received the AZD1222 COVID-19 vaccine. The CDR3 sequence: CASSFGQGNFYEQYF. The CDR3 DNA sequence: TGTGCCAGCAGTTTTGGGCAGGGGAATTTCTACGAGCAGTACTTC.